The 28 T cell receptor beta chains reported below all come from one sample, sequenced in a study of blood T cell repertoires in COVID-19. Produced via immunoSEQ multiplex PCR; TCRdb's table is partial and in-frame only. The repertoire holds about 360,000 clones, around 83% seen once, with approximately 3% in the top ten. Sequencing input: peripheral blood. The source of these receptors is a man aged 30 to 39 with active or convalescent COVID-19.

The chain is built from TRBV5-5 and TRBJ2-3; D is unresolved. This CDR3 has 18 amino acids. Trimming left V 4 bases short and J 0 bases short, with 21 bases between. CDR1 and CDR2 (germline): SGHKS, YYEKEE (reference sequence). CDR3 sequence reads: CASSPRPARLPSTDTQYF. DNA of the CDR3: TGTGCCAGCAGCCCAAGACCGGCGAGACTCCCTAGCACAGATACGCAGTATTTT.

The V call is TRBV29-1, the J call TRBJ2-7, with a possible D match to TRBD1 (6 bases). With 6 bases removed from V and 3 bases from J, the gap between germline ends came to 12 bases. There are 12 residues in the CDR3. Germline CDR1 reads SQVTM; CDR2 reads ANQGSEA. CDR3 sequence: CSVWDNSYEQYF. The CDR3 DNA sequence: TGCAGCGTCTGGGACAACAGCTACGAGCAGTACTTC.

The V gene is TRBV30, the J gene TRBJ1-6, with D unresolved. This CDR3 is 13 amino acids long. The V end lost 3 bases, the J end lost 6 bases, and 9 bases lay between the germline ends. Germline V gene sequence: CDR1 GTSNPN, CDR2 SVGIG (reference sequence). CDR3 amino acids: CAWSPGVNSPLHF. For the CDR3, the DNA is TGTGCCTGGAGCCCGGGTGTTAATTCACCCCTCCACTTT.

This clone turned up a few times. The V and J genes are TRBV9 and TRBJ2-4; 14 bases fit TRBD2. After removal of 2 bases from V and 6 bases from J, the junction contained 4 bases not matched to a gene. Germline CDR1 is SGDLS and CDR2 is YYNGEE. This CDR3 region has 16 residues. The CDR3 DNA reads TGTGCCAGCAGCGTGGGACTAGCGGGAGTGGGAAACATTCAGTACTTC. This gives the protein CASSVGLAGVGNIQYF.

The chain carries TRBV6-5 and TRBJ2-5, with 9 bases that match TRBD1. CDR3 length: 15 residues. CDR1 MNHEY and CDR2 SVGAGI come from the germline V gene. V gave up 6 bases and J gave up 5 bases; unmatched junction bases: 10. The CDR3 coding sequence is TGTGCCAGCAGGCTGGACAGGGGAACGGAGGAGACCCAGTACTTC. Amino acids: CASRLDRGTEETQYF.

The V and J genes are TRBV5-6 and TRBJ2-1; 12 nucleotides align to TRBD2. This CDR3 region has 14 residues. V trimming: 4 bases; J trimming: 7 bases; junction bases outside the gene matches: 3. Germline-derived CDR1 and CDR2 are SGHDT and YYEEEE. In DNA form, the CDR3 reads TGTGCCAGCAGCCGCGGACTAGCGGGGAATGAGCAGTTCTTC. Protein: CASSRGLAGNEQFF.

This clone turned up a few times. The chain has TRBV6-5 and TRBJ2-7, with TRBD2 as a possible D gene (5 bases). The CDR3 sequence is 12 residues long. Germline values: CDR1 MNHEY, CDR2 SVGAGI. V lost 8 bases to trimming and J lost 6 bases, with 14 bases between them. The CDR3 nucleotides are TGTGCCAGCCTTTTGGAGGCCGGCGAGCAGTACTTC. Protein: CASLLEAGEQYF.

This clone was seen only a few times. The rearrangement uses TRBV4-2 and TRBJ1-2; D may be TRBD1 (6 bases). The CDR3 spans 15 residues. Germline V CDR1 and CDR2: LGHNA, YNFKEQ. V was cut by 4 bases and J by 4 bases, with 16 bases left in between. CDR3 in amino acids: CASSPTGQETYGYTF. CDR3 in DNA: TGTGCCAGCAGCCCGACAGGACAAGAGACCTATGGCTACACCTTC.

The chain recombines TRBV15 with TRBJ1-5; TRBD1 agrees at 9 bases. This CDR3 is 15 amino acids long. The V and J ends lost 5 bases and 3 bases, in that order; junction bases with no gene match: 5. Germline loops: CDR1 LNHNV, CDR2 YYDKDF (reference sequence). The CDR3 sequence: CATSPGTGINQPQHF. In nucleotides, the CDR3 is TGTGCCACCAGCCCGGGGACAGGGATCAATCAGCCCCAGCATTTT.

V usage is TRBV4-2 and J usage is TRBJ2-1; no firm D call. CDR3 size: 13 residues. Germline CDR1 is LGHNA and CDR2 is YNFKEQ. V was cut by 4 bases and J by 2 bases, with 6 bases left in between. The CDR3 reads CASSRRTYNEQFF. CDR3 DNA sequence: TGTGCCAGCAGCCGCAGAACCTACAATGAGCAGTTCTTC.

The CDR3 is CASSPRGTGGLDTQYF. CDR3 DNA sequence: TGCGCCAGCAGCCCCCGAGGGACAGGGGGCTTGGATACGCAGTATTTT. This chain connects TRBV4-3 to TRBJ2-3; 12 bases line up with TRBD1. The V and J ends lost 4 bases and 6 bases, in that order; junction bases with no gene match: 8. This CDR3 spans 16 amino acids. Germline CDR1 and CDR2: LGHNA and YSLEER.

The chain uses TRBV15 and TRBJ2-5, with D unclear. Germline values: CDR1 LNHNV, CDR2 YYDKDF (reference sequence). V was clipped by 0 bases and J by 5 bases, with 10 bases between them. The CDR3 length is 14 residues. The CDR3 DNA reads TGTGCCACCAGCAGAGACCAGGCCCCGGAGACCCAGTACTTC. Translating gives CATSRDQAPETQYF.

The chain carries TRBV27 and TRBJ2-1; D gene uncertain. Germline values: CDR1 MNHEY, CDR2 SMNVEV (reference sequence). Trimming cost V 0 bases and J 5 bases, with 8 bases left between them. The CDR3 is made up of 14 amino acids. CDR3 amino acids: CASSLSWQDNEQFF. Here the CDR3 DNA reads TGTGCCAGCAGTTTATCGTGGCAAGACAATGAGCAGTTCTTC.

This clone has a single count. In DNA form, the CDR3 reads TGTGCCAGCACCCCCAGGGGCTTTTCCTCCTACAATGAGCAGTTCTTC. As protein: CASTPRGFSSYNEQFF. This chain links TRBV2 with TRBJ2-1; possibly TRBD1 for D (6 bases). Per the germline V gene, CDR1 is SNHLY and CDR2 is FYNNEI. The CDR3 contains 16 residues. V gave up 7 bases and J gave up 0 bases, with 16 bases separating them.

V and J are TRBV5-1 and TRBJ2-5, with TRBD1 matching over 7 bases. Germline CDR1 is SGHRS and CDR2 is YFSETQ. The CDR3 has 14 residues. V was pared by 4 bases and J by 6 bases, with 9 bases of the junction left unmatched. The CDR3 protein is CASSAYRGRKTQYF. Here the CDR3 DNA reads TGCGCCAGCAGCGCATACAGGGGAAGAAAGACCCAGTACTTC.

About this clone: At the DNA level, this CDR3 is encoded by other sequences in the same sample as well. The chain couples TRBV7-3 to TRBJ1-2; a possible D gene is TRBD1 (5 bases). This CDR3 has 15 residues. Per the germline V gene, CDR1 is SGHTA and CDR2 is FQGTGA. V lost 0 bases and J lost 7, with 15 bases in between. The CDR3 DNA reads TGTGCCAGCAGCTTAACGCCGGGGCTGGGGGGTGGCTACACCTTC. Its protein product is CASSLTPGLGGGYTF.

The CDR3 coding sequence is TGTGCCAGCAGCGACCTAACCCAGGGGGGTACTAATGAAAAACTGTTTTTT. Its translation is CASSDLTQGGTNEKLFF. The genes are TRBV5-4 and TRBJ1-4; 7 bases agree with TRBD1. Losses at the gene ends were 4 bases for V and 2 bases for J; bases not matched to a gene: 11. The CDR3 consists of 17 residues. Germline V lookup: CDR1 SGHNT, CDR2 YYREEE (reference sequence).

This clone appeared a single time. The chain uses TRBV5-1 and TRBJ2-2; 9 bases fit TRBD1. The germline gives CDR1 SGHRS, CDR2 YFSETQ. This CDR3 is built from 13 residues. Germline trimming cut 7 bases from V and 8 bases from J; bases unmatched to any gene: 6. CDR3 sequence: CASVGQGTGELFF. In nucleotides, the CDR3 is TGCGCCAGCGTTGGACAGGGGACTGGGGAGCTGTTTTTT.

V gene TRBV9 combines with J gene TRBJ2-3, with TRBD2 matching 9 bases. CDR1 and CDR2 (germline): SGDLS, YYNGEE. V dropped 4 bases and J dropped 0; count of bases not matched to a gene: 12. There are 18 residues in the CDR3. The CDR3, as DNA: TGTGCCAGCAGCTGGGGGGTAGCGGGAGAACCTAGCACAGATACGCAGTATTTT. It specifies CASSWGVAGEPSTDTQYF.

Only a few counts were recorded for this clone. The chain employs TRBV5-1 and TRBJ2-1; tentatively, D is TRBD2 (5 bases). This CDR3 is 11 amino acids long. With 8 bases removed from V and 9 bases from J, the gap between germline ends came to 12 bases. Per the germline V gene, CDR1 is SGHRS and CDR2 is YFSETQ. The CDR3 spells CASGFGGEQFF. The CDR3 nucleotides read TGCGCCAGTGGCTTTGGAGGTGAGCAGTTCTTC.

The chain has TRBV5-4 and TRBJ1-1, with D maybe TRBD1 (6 bases). Germline V CDR1 and CDR2: SGHNT, YYREEE (reference sequence). The CDR3 consists of 15 residues. Between the trimmed V and J ends, which lost 0 bases and 0 bases, there was a span of 9 bases. For the CDR3, the DNA is TGTGCCAGCAGCTTGGGGACAGTTATGAACACTGAAGCTTTCTTT. Translated, it gives CASSLGTVMNTEAFF.

The chain links TRBV4-1 to TRBJ2-3, with 8 bases fitting TRBD2. Trimming cost V 4 bases and J 2 bases; bases outside gene matches: 14. CDR1 and CDR2 from the germline V gene are MGHRA and YSYEKL. CDR3 length: 18 residues. The CDR3 DNA reads as TGCGCCAGCAGCCCCCTAGGGGGGGCGGGAGGATCCACAGATACGCAGTATTTT. Residues: CASSPLGGAGGSTDTQYF.

V gene TRBV24-1 combines with J gene TRBJ2-1, with 7 nucleotides matching TRBD2. Unmatched junction bases numbered 14, after V lost 5 bases and J lost 2 bases. CDR3 size: 18 residues. The germline V gene has CDR1 KGHDR and CDR2 SFDVKD. This CDR3 is CATSGPLRGGRTYNEQFF. CDR3 in DNA: TGTGCCACCAGTGGCCCCCTAAGGGGCGGGAGAACCTACAATGAGCAGTTCTTC.

This clone was detected only a few times. The genes are TRBV4-3 and TRBJ2-7, with no clear D. Deletions cut 3 bases from V and 1 base from J, with 10 bases between. Germline loops: CDR1 LGHNA, CDR2 YSLEER. This CDR3 has 14 amino acids. The DNA of the CDR3 is TGCGCCAGCAGCCACGGGTTGGGTTCCTACGAGCAGTACTTC. This sequence encodes CASSHGLGSYEQYF.

The chain combines TRBV28 with TRBJ2-7; 8 nucleotides agree with TRBD1. CDR3 length: 13 amino acids. Germline V gene data show CDR1 as MDHEN and CDR2 as SYDVKM. Trimming cost V 2 bases and J 5 bases; bases outside gene matches: 2. The CDR3 sequence: CASSLETGDEQYF. The CDR3 coding sequence is TGTGCCAGCAGTTTAGAGACAGGGGACGAGCAGTACTTC.

The rearrangement uses TRBV11-2 and TRBJ2-6, with D uncertain. CDR3 length: 14 residues. The ends were cut back, 2 bases at V and 4 bases at J, with 6 bases in the middle. Germline V gene lookup returns CDR1 SGHAT and CDR2 FQNNGV. The CDR3: CASSLRPGANVLTF. CDR3 in DNA: TGTGCCAGCAGCTTACGTCCCGGGGCCAACGTCCTGACTTTC.

There are a few counts of this clone. The rearrangement joins TRBV24-1 to TRBJ1-6, with D uncertain. This CDR3 region has 13 residues. Germline V gene sequence: CDR1 KGHDR, CDR2 SFDVKD. V lost 8 bases and J 6 bases, leaving 10 bases between the germline ends. This chain's CDR3 is CATNQAINSPLHF. The CDR3, as DNA: TGTGCCACCAATCAAGCTATTAATTCACCCCTCCACTTT.

The V and J genes are TRBV18 and TRBJ1-5, with D unclear. V gave up 4 bases and J gave up 0 bases, with 10 bases separating them. Germline V gives CDR1 KGHSH, CDR2 LQKENI. The CDR3 totals 15 residues. The CDR3 protein is CASSLQKNSNQPQHF. For the CDR3, the DNA is TGTGCCAGCTCACTTCAGAAGAATAGCAATCAGCCCCAGCATTTT.